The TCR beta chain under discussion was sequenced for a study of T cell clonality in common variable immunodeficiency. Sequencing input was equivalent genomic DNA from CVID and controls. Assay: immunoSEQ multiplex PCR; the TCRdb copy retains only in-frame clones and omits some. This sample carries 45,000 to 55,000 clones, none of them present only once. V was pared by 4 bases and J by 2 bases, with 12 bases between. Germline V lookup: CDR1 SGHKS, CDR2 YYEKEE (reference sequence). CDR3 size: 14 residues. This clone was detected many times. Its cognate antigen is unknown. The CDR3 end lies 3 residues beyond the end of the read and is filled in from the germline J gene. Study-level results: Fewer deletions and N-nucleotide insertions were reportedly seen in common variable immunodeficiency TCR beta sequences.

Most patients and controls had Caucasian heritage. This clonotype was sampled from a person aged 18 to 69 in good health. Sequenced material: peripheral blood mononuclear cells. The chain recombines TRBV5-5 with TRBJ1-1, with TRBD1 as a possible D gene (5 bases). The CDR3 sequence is CASSLTEFNTEAFF. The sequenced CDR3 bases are TGTGCCAGCAGCCTGACAGAGTTTAACACTGAA.